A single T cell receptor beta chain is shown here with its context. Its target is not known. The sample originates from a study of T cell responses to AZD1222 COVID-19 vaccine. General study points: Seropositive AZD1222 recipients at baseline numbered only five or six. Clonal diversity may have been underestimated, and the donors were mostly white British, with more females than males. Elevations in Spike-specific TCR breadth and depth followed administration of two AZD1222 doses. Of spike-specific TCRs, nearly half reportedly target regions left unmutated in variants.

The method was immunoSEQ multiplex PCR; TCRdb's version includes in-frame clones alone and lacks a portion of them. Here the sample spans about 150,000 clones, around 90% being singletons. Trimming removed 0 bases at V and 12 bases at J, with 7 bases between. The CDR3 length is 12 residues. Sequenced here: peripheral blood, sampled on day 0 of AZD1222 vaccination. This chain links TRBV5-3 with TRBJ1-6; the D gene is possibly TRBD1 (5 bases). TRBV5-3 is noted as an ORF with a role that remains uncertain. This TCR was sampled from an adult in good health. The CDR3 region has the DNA TGTGCCAGAAGCTTGGGGGGGGAACCCCTCCACTTT. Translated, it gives CARSLGGEPLHF.